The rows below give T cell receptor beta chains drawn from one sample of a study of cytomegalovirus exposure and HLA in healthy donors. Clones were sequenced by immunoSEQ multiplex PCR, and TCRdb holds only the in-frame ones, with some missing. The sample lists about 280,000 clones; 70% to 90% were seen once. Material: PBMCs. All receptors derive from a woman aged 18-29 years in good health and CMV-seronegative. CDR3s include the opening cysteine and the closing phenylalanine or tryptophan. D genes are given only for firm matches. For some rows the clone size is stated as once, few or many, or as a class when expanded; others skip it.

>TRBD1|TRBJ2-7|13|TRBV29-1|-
CSVKTGENYEQYF
TGCAGCGTGAAGACAGGGGAAAACTACGAGCAGTACTTC
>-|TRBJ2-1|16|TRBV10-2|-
CASRTPAVSSYNEQFF
TGCGCCAGCAGGACCCCAGCGGTTAGCTCCTACAATGAGCAGTTCTTC
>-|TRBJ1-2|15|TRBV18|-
CASSPDRTADYGYTF
TGTGCCAGCTCACCAGATAGAACAGCAGACTATGGCTACACCTTC
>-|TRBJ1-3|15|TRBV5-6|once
CASRLTGSSGNTIYF
TGTGCCAGCAGGCTGACAGGATCTTCTGGAAACACCATATATTTT
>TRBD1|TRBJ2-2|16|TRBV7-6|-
CASSFAGTGNTGELFF
TGTGCCAGCAGCTTCGCCGGGACAGGGAACACCGGGGAGCTGTTTTTT
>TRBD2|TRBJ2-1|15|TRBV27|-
CASSLSGTTHNEQFF
TGTGCCAGCAGCCTATCCGGGACTACGCACAATGAGCAGTTCTTC
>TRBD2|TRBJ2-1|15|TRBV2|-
CASGRAGDLYNEQFF
TGTGCCAGCGGACGAGCGGGGGACCTATACAATGAGCAGTTCTTC
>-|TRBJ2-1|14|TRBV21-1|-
CASKRLLGGDEQFF
TGTGCCAGCAAAAGACTATTGGGAGGGGACGAGCAGTTCTTC
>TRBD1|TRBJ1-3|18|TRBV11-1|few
CASRQGSSGAQRENTIYF
TGTGCCAGCAGACAGGGGAGCTCCGGGGCGCAACGCGAAAACACCATATATTTT
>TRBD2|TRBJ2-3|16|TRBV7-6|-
CASSLLAFSGKDTQYF
TGTGCCAGCAGCTTATTGGCCTTCAGCGGGAAGGATACGCAGTATTTT
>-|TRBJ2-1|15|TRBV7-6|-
CASSLVQVPYNEQFF
TGTGCCAGCAGCTTAGTACAGGTGCCTTACAATGAGCAGTTCTTC
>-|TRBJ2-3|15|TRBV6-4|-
CASSDGAVSSDTQYF
TGTGCCAGCAGTGACGGAGCGGTTTCTTCAGATACGCAGTATTTT
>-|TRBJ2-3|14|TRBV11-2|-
CASSLWAMADTQYF
TGTGCCAGCAGCTTATGGGCGATGGCAGATACGCAGTATTTT
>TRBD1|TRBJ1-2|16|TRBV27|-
CASSPQNGQGSYGYTF
TGTGCCAGCAGTCCACAAAACGGACAGGGCTCCTATGGCTACACCTTC
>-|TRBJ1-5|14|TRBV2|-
CASSPDSGNQPQHF
TGTGCCAGCAGCCCGGACAGCGGCAATCAGCCCCAGCATTTT
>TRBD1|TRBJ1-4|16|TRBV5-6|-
CASSLRGQGGNEKLFF
TGTGCCAGCAGCTTGCGAGGACAGGGTGGAAATGAAAAACTGTTTTTT
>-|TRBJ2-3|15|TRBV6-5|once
CATRDIRYTTDTQYF
TGTGCCACCCGGGATATCAGGTATACGACAGATACGCAGTATTTT
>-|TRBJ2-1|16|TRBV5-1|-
CASSLGAYPGNNEQFF
TGCGCCAGCAGCTTGGGAGCCTACCCGGGTAACAATGAGCAGTTCTTC
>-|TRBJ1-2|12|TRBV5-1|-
CASSLAGWGYTF
TGCGCCAGCAGCTTGGCGGGATGGGGCTACACCTTC
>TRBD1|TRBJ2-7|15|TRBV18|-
CASSPLDRDSYEQYF
TGTGCCAGCTCACCACTGGACAGGGACTCCTACGAGCAGTACTTC
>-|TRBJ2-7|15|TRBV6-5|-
CASSYSTQSSYEQYF
TGTGCCAGCAGTTACTCGACTCAGAGCTCCTACGAGCAGTACTTC
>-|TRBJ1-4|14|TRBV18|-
CASSPTTTNEKLFF
TGTGCCAGCTCACCGACGACTACTAATGAAAAACTGTTTTTT
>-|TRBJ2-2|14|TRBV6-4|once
CASSEAEYTGELFF
TGTGCCAGCAGTGAAGCGGAGTACACCGGGGAGCTGTTTTTT
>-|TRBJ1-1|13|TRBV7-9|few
CASSPSSNTEAFF
TGTGCCAGCAGCCCCTCCTCGAACACTGAAGCTTTCTTT
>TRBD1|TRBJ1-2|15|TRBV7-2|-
CASSKRQGEGYGYTF
TGTGCCAGCAGCAAAAGGCAGGGGGAAGGCTATGGCTACACCTTC
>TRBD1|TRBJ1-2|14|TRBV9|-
CASSVVGTGNGYTF
TGTGCCAGCAGCGTAGTGGGGACAGGGAACGGCTACACCTTC
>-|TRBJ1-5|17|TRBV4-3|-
CASSPSPFSEGNQPQHF
TGCGCCAGCAGCCCAAGCCCTTTTTCGGAGGGCAATCAGCCCCAGCATTTT
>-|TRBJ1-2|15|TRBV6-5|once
CASSSLGGPDYGYTF
TGTGCCAGCAGTTCGTTGGGGGGGCCGGACTATGGCTACACCTTC
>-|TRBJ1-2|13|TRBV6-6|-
CASSTGGNYGYTF
TGTGCCAGCAGCACAGGAGGGAACTATGGCTACACCTTC
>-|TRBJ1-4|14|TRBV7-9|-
CASISASPGQKLFF
TGTGCCAGCATCTCTGCCTCTCCGGGTCAAAAACTGTTTTTT
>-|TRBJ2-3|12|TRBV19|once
CASSIGRVTQYF
TGTGCCAGTAGTATAGGTAGAGTTACGCAGTATTTT
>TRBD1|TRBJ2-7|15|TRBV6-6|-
CASSKGQGVFDEQYF
TGTGCCAGCAGTAAGGGACAGGGAGTATTCGACGAGCAGTACTTC
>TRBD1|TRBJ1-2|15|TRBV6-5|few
CASRSGQGGNYGYTF
TGTGCCAGCAGGTCCGGACAGGGCGGTAACTATGGCTACACCTTC
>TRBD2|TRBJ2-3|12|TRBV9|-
CASSVERGSQYF
TGTGCCAGCAGCGTAGAGCGGGGCTCGCAGTATTTT
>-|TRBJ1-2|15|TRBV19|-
CASSIDPGVIYGYTF
TGTGCCAGTAGTATAGACCCGGGGGTGATCTATGGCTACACCTTC
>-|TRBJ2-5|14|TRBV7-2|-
CASSPGQWQETQYF
TGTGCCAGCAGCCCAGGACAGTGGCAAGAGACCCAGTACTTC
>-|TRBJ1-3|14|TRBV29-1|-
CSVAPWGGGNTIYF
TGCAGCGTTGCCCCGTGGGGCGGCGGAAACACCATATATTTT
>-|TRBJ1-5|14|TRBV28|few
CASSRILSNQPQHF
TGTGCCAGCAGTAGAATTCTAAGCAATCAGCCCCAGCATTTT
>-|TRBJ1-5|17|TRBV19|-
CASISGRGGSSNQPQHF
TGTGCCAGCATATCTGGAAGGGGGGGAAGTAGCAATCAGCCCCAGCATTTT
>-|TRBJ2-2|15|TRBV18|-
CASSPPPRDTGELFF
TGTGCCAGCTCACCACCACCCCGGGACACCGGGGAGCTGTTTTTT
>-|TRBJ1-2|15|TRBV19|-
CASSPGAGSVYGYTF
TGTGCCAGTAGTCCCGGAGCGGGGTCCGTCTATGGCTACACCTTC
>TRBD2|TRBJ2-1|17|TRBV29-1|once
CSVDPLAGVSEADEQFF
TGCAGCGTTGATCCACTAGCGGGAGTAAGCGAAGCGGATGAGCAGTTCTTC
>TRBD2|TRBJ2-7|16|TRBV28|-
CASSFTYGGGPYEQYF
TGTGCCAGCAGTTTCACCTACGGGGGGGGCCCTTACGAGCAGTACTTC
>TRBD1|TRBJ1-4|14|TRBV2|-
CASSGTGGTEKLFF
TGTGCCAGCAGTGGGACAGGGGGCACTGAAAAACTGTTTTTT
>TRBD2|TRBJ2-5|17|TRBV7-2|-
CASSLRAIAGGAKTQYF
TGTGCCAGCAGCTTAAGAGCCATAGCGGGAGGGGCGAAGACCCAGTACTTC
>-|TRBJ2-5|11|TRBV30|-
CARDSRETQYF
TGTGCCCGAGACTCTAGGGAGACCCAGTACTTC
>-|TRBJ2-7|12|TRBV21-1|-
CASVGHTYEQYF
TGTGCCAGCGTAGGACACACCTACGAGCAGTACTTC
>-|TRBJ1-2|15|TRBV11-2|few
CASSPYDRRGEGYTF
TGTGCCAGCAGCCCGTACGACAGGCGAGGTGAAGGCTACACCTTC
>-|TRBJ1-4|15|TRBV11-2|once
CASSPPGTPNEKLFF
TGTGCCAGCAGCCCTCCCGGGACACCTAATGAAAAACTGTTTTTT
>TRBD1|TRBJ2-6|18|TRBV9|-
CASSPNPGQSSGANVLTF
TGTGCCAGCAGCCCCAATCCGGGACAGAGCTCTGGGGCCAACGTCCTGACTTTC
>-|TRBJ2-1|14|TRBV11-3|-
CASSLFHASDEQFF
TGTGCCAGCAGCTTATTTCACGCGTCGGATGAGCAGTTCTTC
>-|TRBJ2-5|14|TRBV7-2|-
CASSLIGLSETQYF
TGTGCCAGCAGCTTAATAGGACTTTCAGAGACCCAGTACTTC